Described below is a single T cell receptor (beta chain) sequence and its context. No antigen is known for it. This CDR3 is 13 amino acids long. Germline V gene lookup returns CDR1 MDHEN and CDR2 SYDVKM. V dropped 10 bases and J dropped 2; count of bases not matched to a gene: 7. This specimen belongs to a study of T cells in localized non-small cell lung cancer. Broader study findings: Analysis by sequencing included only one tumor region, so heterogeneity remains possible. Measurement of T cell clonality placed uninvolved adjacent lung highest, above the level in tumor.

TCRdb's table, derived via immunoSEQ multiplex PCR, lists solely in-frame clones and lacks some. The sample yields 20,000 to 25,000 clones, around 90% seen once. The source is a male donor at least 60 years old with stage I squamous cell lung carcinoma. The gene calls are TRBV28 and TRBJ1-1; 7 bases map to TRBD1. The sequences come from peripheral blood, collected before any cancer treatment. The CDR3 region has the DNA TGTGCCACACACAGACAGGGTAACACTGAAGCTTTCTTT. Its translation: CATHRQGNTEAFF.